These T cell receptor beta chains were read from a single sample in a study of cytomegalovirus exposure and HLA in healthy donors. Some clones are missing from TCRdb's copy, which holds only in-frame ones; the method was immunoSEQ multiplex PCR. The sample yields 60,000 to 85,000 clones, approximately 80% seen once. Sequenced input: PBMCs. Receptors were obtained from a man aged 40-55 years in good health and CMV-seronegative. Each CDR3 is given without its conserved first and last residue. A D gene is named only where the DNA matches it firmly.

v_gene: TRBV7-2
d_gene: TRBD2
j_gene: TRBJ2-3
len: 15
CDR3aa: ASSQRGTSGPTDTQY

v_gene: TRBV19
d_gene: TRBD1
j_gene: TRBJ1-1
len: 12
CDR3aa: ASSVDRGPTEAF

v_gene: TRBV7-2
d_gene: -
j_gene: TRBJ1-2
len: 13
CDR3aa: ASSPAGLTNYGYT

v_gene: TRBV5-1
d_gene: TRBD1
j_gene: TRBJ2-1
len: 13
CDR3aa: ASSLGQTLYNEQF

v_gene: TRBV5-1
d_gene: -
j_gene: TRBJ2-5
len: 12
CDR3aa: ASSPWGLQETQY

v_gene: TRBV4-1
d_gene: TRBD1
j_gene: TRBJ2-5
len: 12
CDR3aa: ASSLRQGGETQY

v_gene: TRBV5-6
d_gene: -
j_gene: TRBJ1-1
len: 13
CDR3aa: ASSLAGNLNTEAF

v_gene: TRBV5-1
d_gene: TRBD2
j_gene: TRBJ2-5
len: 15
CDR3aa: ASSLFGASGGKETQY

v_gene: TRBV7-3
d_gene: TRBD2
j_gene: TRBJ2-1
len: 11
CDR3aa: ASSLTGGNEQF

v_gene: TRBV5-6
d_gene: TRBD1
j_gene: TRBJ2-7
len: 12
CDR3aa: ASSRRTGRYEQY

v_gene: TRBV29-1
d_gene: -
j_gene: TRBJ1-1
len: 10
CDR3aa: SVEGGRTEAF

v_gene: TRBV5-1
d_gene: -
j_gene: TRBJ2-1
len: 9
CDR3aa: ASSLVDEQF

v_gene: TRBV9
d_gene: -
j_gene: TRBJ2-2
len: 12
CDR3aa: ASGPQGEAGELF

v_gene: TRBV4-1
d_gene: -
j_gene: TRBJ2-6
len: 13
CDR3aa: ASSQPGPGANVLT

v_gene: TRBV9
d_gene: -
j_gene: TRBJ2-5
len: 13
CDR3aa: ASSGGGWTEETQY

v_gene: TRBV6-5
d_gene: -
j_gene: TRBJ2-2
len: 12
CDR3aa: ASSYSRNTGELF

v_gene: TRBV28
d_gene: -
j_gene: TRBJ1-2
len: 13
CDR3aa: ASSLYHGGADGYT

v_gene: TRBV9
d_gene: -
j_gene: TRBJ2-3
len: 14
CDR3aa: ASSVDLGAFTDTQY

v_gene: TRBV4-1
d_gene: -
j_gene: TRBJ1-5
len: 17
CDR3aa: ASSQALFGLGQIGQPQH

v_gene: TRBV28
d_gene: -
j_gene: TRBJ1-4
len: 15
CDR3aa: ASSLPLTSGQNEKLF

v_gene: TRBV27
d_gene: TRBD2
j_gene: TRBJ2-2
len: 18
CDR3aa: ASRHRGTSGGTANTGELF

v_gene: TRBV4-3
d_gene: -
j_gene: TRBJ1-1
len: 11
CDR3aa: ASSQTGGTGAF

v_gene: TRBV14
d_gene: -
j_gene: TRBJ2-5
len: 13
CDR3aa: ASSQPRDIQETQY

v_gene: TRBV7-2
d_gene: -
j_gene: TRBJ2-2
len: 13
CDR3aa: ASSPQGGLAGELF

v_gene: TRBV27
d_gene: -
j_gene: TRBJ1-5
len: 13
CDR3aa: ASRTVAGSYQPQH